The 19 T cell receptor beta chains presented below share a single source sample, sequenced in a study of shared clonotypes between healthy human individuals. Naive CD8 cells were CD45RO-negative, positively selected for CCR7, excluding terminally differentiated effector memory CD45RA+ cells. Clones were sequenced by immunoSEQ multiplex PCR, and TCRdb holds only the in-frame ones, with some missing. The data contain fewer than 1 million clones, 96% of them seen just once; the ten biggest clones take up about 0.25%. The sequenced material came from naive CD8+ T cells sorted from blood. Receptors were obtained from a man aged 25-45 years in good health.

V gene TRBV28 combines with J gene TRBJ1-2; D not resolved. V was cut by 3 bases and J by 2 bases, with 13 bases left in between. The CDR3 totals 15 residues. Germline lookup yields CDR1 MDHEN and CDR2 SYDVKM. CDR3 residues: CASSFLRTGNYGYTF. CDR3 nucleotides: TGTGCCAGCAGTTTTCTTCGGACGGGGAACTATGGCTACACCTTC.

The chain is built from TRBV10-3 and TRBJ2-3; perhaps D is TRBD1 or TRBD2 (6 bases each). The V end lost 7 bases, the J end lost 2 bases, and 13 bases lay between the germline ends. The CDR3 spans 14 residues. Germline CDR1 and CDR2: ENHRY and SYGVKD. The CDR3 here is CAINLQGLTDTQYF. The CDR3 coding sequence is TGTGCCATCAACCTACAGGGACTCACAGATACGCAGTATTTT.

J is TRBJ1-1 and V is TRBV28, with 8 positions matching TRBD1. The V gene end was trimmed by 6 bases and the J gene end by 4 bases; junction bases not matched to a gene: 4. CDR1 is MDHEN, CDR2 SYDVKM, per germline. The CDR3 consists of 13 residues. The CDR3 sequence is CASRTGGVTEAFF. The DNA of the CDR3 is TGTGCCAGCAGAACAGGGGGGGTCACTGAAGCTTTCTTT.

The rearrangement joins TRBV27 to TRBJ2-1; D is unresolved. Trimming pared 3 bases from V and 3 bases from J, leaving 9 bases between. Germline V gene lookup returns CDR1 MNHEY and CDR2 SMNVEV (reference sequence). This CDR3 spans 14 amino acids. As DNA, the CDR3 is TGTGCCAGCAGTTTTTCCCGCAGCTACAATGAGCAGTTCTTC. This encodes CASSFSRSYNEQFF.

CDR3 sequence reads: CASSPTQAFF. CDR3 bases: TGTGCCAGCAGCCCCACGCAAGCTTTCTTT. V is TRBV6-6 and J is TRBJ1-1; D is uncertain. V was trimmed by 6 bases and J by 9 bases, leaving 8 bases between them. Germline CDR1 reads MNHNY; CDR2 reads SVGAGI (reference sequence). The CDR3 consists of 10 residues.

This chain links TRBV29-1 with TRBJ2-3, with 10 bases lining up with TRBD2. V was pared by 3 bases and J by 6 bases, with 3 bases of the junction left unmatched. The CDR3 consists of 13 residues. CDR1 is SQVTM, CDR2 ANQGSEA, per germline. The DNA of the CDR3 is TGCAGCGTTGATGGGACTAGCGTTGATACGCAGTATTTT. Translated: CSVDGTSVDTQYF.

For the CDR3, the DNA is TGTGCCAGCAGCCCAGAACGGTCAGAACACCCGGGGAATGAAAAACTGTTTTTT. It specifies CASSPERSEHPGNEKLFF. V gene TRBV7-9 combines with J gene TRBJ1-4, with D unresolved. The CDR3 covers 18 residues. CDR1 is SEHNR, CDR2 FQNEAQ, per germline (reference sequence). The V end lost 5 bases, the J end lost 5 bases, and 24 bases lay between the germline ends.

Remarks on this clone: This sample includes further DNA sequences coding for the same CDR3. The gene calls are TRBV28 and TRBJ2-7, with 7 bases identical to TRBD1. After removal of 5 bases from V and 3 bases from J, the junction contained 1 base not matched to a gene. Germline CDR1 and CDR2: MDHEN and SYDVKM. The length of the CDR3 is 12 residues. CDR3 region: CASSPGGYEQYF. The CDR3, as DNA: TGTGCCAGCAGTCCAGGGGGCTACGAGCAGTACTTC.

The chain combines TRBV7-9 with TRBJ2-5; 7 nucleotides align to TRBD1. Germline V gene sequence: CDR1 SEHNR, CDR2 FQNEAQ (reference sequence). V shed 3 bases, J shed 2 bases, and the junction held 9 bases outside the gene matches. The CDR3 has 16 residues. The CDR3 region is CASSFSHRDRQETQYF. The CDR3 region has the DNA TGTGCCAGCAGCTTTTCTCACCGGGACAGACAAGAGACCCAGTACTTC.

The rearrangement links TRBV15 to TRBJ1-4, with 8 bases matching TRBD1. In germline, CDR1 is LNHNV, CDR2 YYDKDF (reference sequence). Unmatched junction bases numbered 3, after V lost 1 base and J lost 5 bases. The CDR3 sequence is 15 residues long. The CDR3: CATSRVTGVNEKLFF. The CDR3 nucleotides are TGTGCCACCAGCAGAGTGACAGGGGTCAATGAAAAACTGTTTTTT.

The chain couples TRBV29-1 to TRBJ2-7; 8 bases match TRBD1. Trimming took 2 bases from V and 2 from J; bases not matched to a gene: 5. CDR1 is SQVTM and CDR2 is ANQGSEA in the germline V gene. This CDR3 spans 14 amino acids. The DNA for the CDR3 is TGCAGCGTTGAAAGGACAGGGTCAACCTACGAGCAGTACTTC. Its translation is CSVERTGSTYEQYF.

The chain couples TRBV6-1 to TRBJ2-7; D unresolved. CDR3 length equals 15 residues. Germline lookup yields CDR1 MNHNS and CDR2 SASEGT. Trimming stripped 0 bases from V and 0 bases from J, with 9 bases between. CDR3: CASSEARFGSYEQYF. DNA of the CDR3: TGTGCCAGCAGTGAAGCTCGGTTCGGCTCCTACGAGCAGTACTTC.

This clone was found once. This rearrangement joins TRBV5-4 to TRBJ2-1; D unclear. V was cut by 0 bases and J by 1 base, with 11 bases left in between. This CDR3 contains 16 residues. Germline CDR1 is SGHNT and CDR2 is YYREEE (reference sequence). The CDR3, as DNA: TGTGCCAGCAGCTTGGACTCGGCCAATTCCTACAATGAGCAGTTCTTC. It codes for CASSLDSANSYNEQFF. Full variable domain (rest looked up from reference TRBV5-4 and TRBJ2-1): ETGVTQSPTHLIKTRGQQVTLRCSSQSGHNTVSWYQQALGQGPQFIFQYYREEENGRGNFPPRFSGLQFPNYSSELNVNALELDDSALYLCASSLDSANSYNEQFFGPGTRLTVL.

J is TRBJ2-1 and V is TRBV7-9, with 13 nucleotides matching TRBD2. The CDR3 covers 14 residues. Per the germline V gene, CDR1 is SEHNR and CDR2 is FQNEAQ (reference sequence). The V and J ends lost 5 bases and 8 bases, in that order; junction bases with no gene match: 3. For the CDR3, the DNA is TGTGCCAGCAGCGGACTAGCGGGAGTCGATGAGCAGTTCTTC. Its protein product is CASSGLAGVDEQFF.

In regard to this clone: The sample carries other DNA sequences with the same CDR3. The chain is built from TRBV27 and TRBJ2-2, with D unclear. The CDR3 sequence is 12 residues long. Germline V CDR1 and CDR2: MNHEY, SMNVEV (reference sequence). The V gene lost 2 bases and the J gene lost 5 bases, with 3 bases spanning the gap. CDR3 bases: TGTGCCAGCAGTTTAAGTACCGGGGAGCTGTTTTTT. Its translation: CASSLSTGELFF.

The chain combines TRBV27 with TRBJ2-1, with 10 bases identical to TRBD2. CDR3 length equals 14 residues. Germline assignment: CDR1 MNHEY and CDR2 SMNVEV (reference sequence). With V trimmed by 8 bases and J by 3 bases, 4 bases remained unmatched. This CDR3 is CASRGLAVYNEQFF. In DNA, the CDR3 is TGTGCCAGCCGCGGACTAGCGGTCTACAATGAGCAGTTCTTC.

A single count supports this clone. The genes are TRBV7-8 and TRBJ2-2; tentatively, D is TRBD2 (6 bases). Germline V gene sequence: CDR1 SGHVS, CDR2 FQNEAQ. The V gene lost 2 bases and the J gene lost 13 bases, with 20 bases spanning the gap. The CDR3 sequence is 15 residues long. This chain's CDR3 is CASSLSGTPEYWLFF. DNA of the CDR3: TGTGCCAGCAGCTTATCGGGGACTCCGGAATATTGGCTGTTTTTT. The full variable domain, with the rest looked up from reference TRBV7-8 and TRBJ2-2, is GAGVSQSPRYKVAKRGQDVALRCDPISGHVSLFWYQQALGQGPEFLTYFQNEAQLDKSGLPSDRFFAERPEGSVSTLKIQRTQQEDSAVYLCASSLSGTPEYWLFFGEGSRLTVL.

V usage is TRBV6-5 and J usage is TRBJ2-7; D gene uncertain. The V gene lost 5 bases and the J gene lost 5 bases, with 16 bases spanning the gap. Germline CDR1 MNHEY, CDR2 SVGAGI. This CDR3 spans 14 amino acids. In DNA form, the CDR3 reads TGTGCCAGCAGTAACCGTGGTAGCATTCACGAGCAGTACTTC. Its translation: CASSNRGSIHEQYF.

The rearrangement uses TRBV30 and TRBJ2-1; 11 nucleotides match TRBD2. The CDR3 is made up of 15 amino acids. V was clipped by 4 bases and J by 8 bases; unmatched bases: 10. In germline, CDR1 is GTSNPN, CDR2 SVGIG (reference sequence). CDR3 in DNA: TGTGCCTGGATGGGAGTAGCGGGAGGGTTCCATGAGCAGTTCTTC. Translated, it gives CAWMGVAGGFHEQFF.